Below are 2 T cell receptor beta chains sequenced from a single sample in a study of T cells expressing NK-cell markers. TCRdb reanalyzed the 5' RACE reads, giving one entry per CDR3 protein sequence and no DNA. Recorded here are 150,000 to 200,000 distinct CDR3 sequences; the top ten clones represent 20%. Input material: blood T cells: a sorted CD56 or NKG2C T cell subset, CD4+ or CD8+ T cells, or bulk PBMC T cells (not recorded which). Receptors originate from a man aged 18 to 69 in good health.

The gene calls are TRBV5-6 and TRBJ2-2; TCRdb designates TRBD1, a call that cannot be tested without DNA. Germline CDR1 SGHDT, CDR2 YYEEEE. The CDR3 covers 14 residues. CDR3 loop: CASSGAGDTGELFF.

The chain couples TRBV9 to TRBJ2-2; TCRdb's D call of TRBD1 is untestable without DNA. CDR1 and CDR2 from the germline V gene are SGDLS and YYNGEE. The length of the CDR3 is 16 residues. This chain's CDR3 is CASSVAGVQFTGELFF.